The sequence of this TCR beta chain was determined in a study of T cell responses to AZD1222 COVID-19 vaccine (dated by TCRdb to the early 2020s). Regarding the research as a whole: AZD1222 recipients whose second dose came at about 4 weeks and those whose second dose came at about 12 weeks were combined into one group, since spike-specific TCR depth and breadth did not differ between the two schedules. Trial participants were enrolled by age into subgroups of 18-55, 56-69 and 70-plus years, and around 150, 28 and 57 TCR-sequenced participants, respectively, were included in these subgroups. A total of 230 to 250 trial participants underwent TCR sequencing, of whom about 200 received two doses of AZD1222 and roughly 25 received two doses of the MenACWY control vaccine. Paper-wide results and their limitations: Conclusions about previously exposed vaccinees were limited because only six AZD1222 recipients were SARS-CoV-2 seropositive at baseline. CD4 TCRs associated with the vaccine covered the entire spike protein, and the dominant responses were in regions 160-218 and 743-854. Reportedly, close to half of the unique spike-specific TCRs recognized epitopes lying outside the regions that are mutated in the B.1.351 and B.1.1.7 variants. Participants were mostly white British, with more females than males. The authors suggested clonal diversity may have been underestimated. The 56-69-year group was small, and its depth increase did not reach significance, likely because of low power. Because no samples from the day 14 peak response were available, repertoires could be characterized only after the peak T cell response. After two AZD1222 doses, both the breadth and the depth of spike-specific TCRs were significantly higher than at day 0 and than in MenACWY recipients.

On this clone: Its binding antigen is unknown. Base qualities are missing; no much larger clone stands one base away.

The CDR3 regions of human TCRbeta chains were subjected to immunosequencing. In the paper's pipeline: TCRs in the repertoires were matched against a reference library of SARS-CoV-2-specific TCRs that had been generated with the MIRA antigen-specificity platform. Breadth meant the fraction of unique TCRs that were SARS-CoV-2-associated, whereas depth meant the fraction of total T cells that were SARS-CoV-2-associated. Using the MIRA data, each spike-specific TCR was mapped to the spike region that the TCR reacts to and placed in a CD4 or CD8 class. Log10-transformed breadth and depth values were compared by one-way ANOVA with Sidak's multiple comparisons tests. As stored in TCRdb, this immuneACCESS dataset retains in-frame rearrangements with V and J assigned. A fraction of the clones does not appear; measured against another copy, unresolved V genes explain less than half of the discrepancy, and the remainder lacks a known reason. The V and J calls and the clone size are those of that table, but D and trimming were determined from the DNA. The sample records 140,000 or so clones, roughly 92% of which are singletons. Roughly 1.8% of the sample rests with the top ten.

Sample time point, as interpreted from the label and publication: baseline before first vaccination. Vaccinee samples came from UK trials COV001 and COV002, including a single-blind randomized controlled phase 2/3 trial of AZD1222 (ChAdOx1 nCoV-19) in healthy adults. For TCRbeta chain sequencing, PBMC samples from trial participants were taken at day 0 and at day 28 after the second dose. V sheds 2 bases and J sheds 6 bases, leaving 14 bases between their ends. As encoded in the germline V gene, CDR1 is MGHRA while CDR2 is YSYEKL. From its cysteine to its phenylalanine, the CDR3 spans 15 amino acids. The retained sequence is limited to the CDR3, 45 bases, with the frame set at the first base.

Recombination joined TRBV4-1 with TRBJ2-4; TRBD1 is a possible D gene, resting on 5 matching bases. The sequencing here drew on peripheral blood, taken on day 0 of AZD1222 vaccination. The source is an adult in good health. The nucleotides read TGCGCCAGCAGCCAACCCCGACAGCGTGGAAACATTCAGTACTTC. Its amino acids are CASSQPRQRGNIQYF.